The present T cell receptor beta chain was sequenced within a study of blood T cells in healthy people across ages. Next came a second PCR, run for about 7 to 12 cycles, which used a sample-barcoded 5' primer along with a J-beta primer mix. TCRdb re-called the 5' RACE reads with MiXCR, one entry per CDR3 protein. The data show about 780,000 distinct CDR3 sequences, around 50% seen once. Trimming stripped 7 bases from V and 9 bases from J, with 16 bases between. This CDR3 comprises 13 residues. Sequencing input: blood. The V gene is TRBV12-3 or TRBV12-4, the J gene TRBJ2-1; D not certain. This TCR derives from a man at least 80 years old in good health. The CDR3 protein is CASKNRASGEQFF. CDR3 DNA: TGTGCCAGCAAGAACCGGGCCTCGGGTGAGCAGTTCTTC.